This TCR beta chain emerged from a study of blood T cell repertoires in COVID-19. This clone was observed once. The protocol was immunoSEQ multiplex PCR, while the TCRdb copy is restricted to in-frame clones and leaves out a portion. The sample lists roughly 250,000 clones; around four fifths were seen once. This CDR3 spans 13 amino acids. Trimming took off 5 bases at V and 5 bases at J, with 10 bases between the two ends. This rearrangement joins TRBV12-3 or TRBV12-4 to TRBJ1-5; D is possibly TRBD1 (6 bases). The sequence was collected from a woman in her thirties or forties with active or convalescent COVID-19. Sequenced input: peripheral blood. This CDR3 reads CASSEQGYQPQHF. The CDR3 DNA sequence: TGTGCCAGCAGTGAACAGGGTTATCAGCCCCAGCATTTT.